These 25 T cell receptor beta chains originate from one sample sequenced in a study of cytomegalovirus exposure and HLA in healthy donors. Use of 60 Vbeta and 13 Jbeta primers characterized the PCR. TCRdb's copy holds only in-frame clones and misses some; the assay was immunoSEQ multiplex PCR. This table has roughly 97,000 clones, over 9% appearing once. The specimen sequenced was PBMCs. These receptors originate from a man aged 40-50 years in good health and CMV-seropositive.

This chain links TRBV4-1 with TRBJ1-2; D is perhaps TRBD1 (5 bases). Looked up from germline, CDR1 is MGHRA and CDR2 is YSYEKL. V was shortened by 0 bases and J by 0 bases, with 11 bases between the two germline ends. The CDR3 consists of 16 residues. In DNA form, the CDR3 reads TGCGCCAGCAGCCAAGATAATGCAGGGACTAACTATGGCTACACCTTC. Translated, it gives CASSQDNAGTNYGYTF.

This clone was detected a few times. The chain is built from TRBV5-8 and TRBJ2-7; D is possibly TRBD2 (6 bases). The ends were cut back, 4 bases at V and 2 bases at J, with 16 bases in the middle. The CDR3 is made up of 15 amino acids. The V gene's germline CDR1 is SGHTS and CDR2 YDEGEE. The CDR3 nucleotides read TGTGCCAGCAGCCTGACACCCGCGGGACCCTACGAGCAGTACTTC. Protein sequence: CASSLTPAGPYEQYF.

This clone was counted a few times. The chain employs TRBV2 and TRBJ1-6; D not resolved. V lost 0 bases, J lost 7 bases, and 10 bases lay in between. Germline V gene lookup returns CDR1 SNHLY and CDR2 FYNNEI. CDR3 length: 15 residues. The CDR3 region is CASSEARQRNSPLHF. DNA of the CDR3: TGTGCCAGCAGTGAAGCTCGTCAGCGCAATTCACCCCTCCACTTT.

The chain links TRBV21-1 to TRBJ2-5; the table gives TRBD1 as D, unverified against the DNA. TRBV21-1 is shown as a pseudogene. The CDR3 consists of 15 residues. CDR3 in amino acids: CASSKVGRGPETQYF. The CDR3 bases are TGTGCCAGCAGCAAAGTGGGCAGGGGGCCAGAGACCCAGTACTTC.

This clone was found a few times. This rearrangement joins TRBV29-1 to TRBJ1-2; no clear D. Per the germline V gene, CDR1 is SQVTM and CDR2 is ANQGSEA. V dropped 5 bases and J dropped 0 bases, with 10 bases sitting between them. The CDR3 is made up of 13 amino acids. CDR3 nucleotides: TGCAGCGTTCTGGCCAGGTCTAACTATGGCTACACCTTC. This codes for CSVLARSNYGYTF.

This clone has just a few counts. The rearrangement links TRBV7-2 to TRBJ2-1; tentative D call: TRBD1 (6 bases). The V end lost 4 bases, the J end lost 6 bases, and 13 bases lay between the germline ends. The V gene's germline CDR1 is SGHTA and CDR2 FQGNSA. This CDR3 is built from 14 residues. The CDR3 sequence: CASSSLGGFNEQFF. The CDR3 nucleotides read TGTGCCAGCAGCTCGCTAGGGGGTTTCAATGAGCAGTTCTTC.

This chain links TRBV5-6 with TRBJ2-5; 10 bases align to TRBD2. CDR3 length: 14 residues. CDR1 is SGHDT, CDR2 YYEEEE, per germline. V dropped 2 bases and J dropped 3; count of bases not matched to a gene: 1. The CDR3: CASSLAGGKETQYF. In DNA, the CDR3 is TGTGCCAGCAGCTTAGCGGGAGGGAAAGAGACCCAGTACTTC.

This clone was seen more than once but under ten times. The V call is TRBV5-8, the J call TRBJ2-7; 7 bases are shared with TRBD1. Trimming cost V 4 bases and J 5 bases; bases outside gene matches: 6. The CDR3 has 13 amino acids. Germline V gene lookup returns CDR1 SGHTS and CDR2 YDEGEE. CDR3 region: CASSLIGGDEQYF. CDR3 bases: TGTGCCAGCAGCCTGATAGGGGGCGACGAGCAGTACTTC.

The J gene is TRBJ2-7, the V gene TRBV9; 7 bases align to TRBD1. The CDR3 extends over 17 amino acids. The V and J ends lost 0 bases and 2 bases, in that order; junction bases with no gene match: 11. Germline V gives CDR1 SGDLS, CDR2 YYNGEE. DNA of the CDR3: TGTGCCAGCAGCGTAGCTTCAGTCGAGGGGGCAACCTACGAGCAGTACTTC. It translates to CASSVASVEGATYEQYF.

V gene TRBV9 combines with J gene TRBJ2-4, with 7 bases fitting TRBD2. The CDR3 loop spans 13 amino acids. The germline CDR1 and CDR2 sequences are SGDLS and YYNGEE. V gave up 3 bases and J gave up 9 bases; unmatched junction bases: 6. This chain's CDR3 is CASSGGGESIQYF. The DNA of the CDR3 is TGTGCCAGCAGCGGGGGAGGGGAAAGCATTCAGTACTTC.

The chain combines TRBV29-1 with TRBJ1-4, with D perhaps matching TRBD1 (5 bases). This CDR3 is 14 amino acids long. The V end was cut by 7 bases, the J end by 8 bases, with 20 bases between. The germline V gene encodes CDR1 SQVTM and CDR2 ANQGSEA. CDR3 loop: CSATDGQGWEKLFF. The CDR3 region has the DNA TGCAGCGCTACGGACGGGCAGGGTTGGGAAAAACTGTTTTTT.

The V call is TRBV28, the J call TRBJ1-5; no firm D call. Trimming left V 6 bases short and J 11 bases short, with 11 bases between. CDR1 and CDR2 (germline): MDHEN, SYDVKM. This CDR3 has 11 amino acids. CDR3 in amino acids: CASSSGRAQHF. CDR3 bases: TGTGCCAGCAGCTCGGGAAGGGCCCAGCATTTT.

V and J are TRBV19 and TRBJ2-7; no clear D. Trimming left V 1 base short and J 2 bases short, with 12 bases between. CDR1 and CDR2 from the germline V gene are LNHDA and SQIVND (reference sequence). This CDR3 is 15 amino acids long. CDR3 residues: CASSIGVELAYEQYF. The CDR3 DNA follows: TGTGCCAGTAGTATAGGAGTAGAACTGGCCTACGAGCAGTACTTC.

The rearrangement joins TRBV6-5 to TRBJ2-7, with 10 bases that match TRBD2. CDR3 length equals 16 residues. Trimming took 0 bases from V and 3 from J; bases not matched to a gene: 5. The germline gives CDR1 MNHEY, CDR2 SVGAGI. CDR3 sequence: CASSYSASGGFYEQYF. In nucleotides, the CDR3 is TGTGCCAGCAGTTACTCGGCTAGCGGGGGATTCTACGAGCAGTACTTC.

This clone came up a few times. This chain uses TRBV7-2 with TRBJ2-7, with D tentatively TRBD2 (6 bases). The CDR3 covers 16 residues. Trimming shortened V by 5 bases and J by 1 base, and 18 bases separated the two germline ends. Looked up from germline, CDR1 is SGHTA and CDR2 is FQGNSA. Here the CDR3 reads CASSPRGSSSSYEQYF. The CDR3 DNA is TGTGCCAGCAGCCCCCGGGGGAGTAGCTCTTCCTACGAGCAGTACTTC.

This clone was found a few times. The rearrangement joins TRBV11-2 to TRBJ2-6; D remains ambiguous. The CDR3 extends over 18 amino acids. Trimming cost V 3 bases and J 0 bases, with 15 bases left between them. Germline CDR1 reads SGHAT; CDR2 reads FQNNGV. CDR3 residues: CASSLRLGPLSGANVLTF. Here the CDR3 DNA reads TGTGCCAGCAGCTTGAGGTTGGGTCCCCTCTCTGGGGCCAACGTCCTGACTTTC.

This rearrangement joins TRBV6-6 to TRBJ2-5; 7 nucleotides agree with TRBD1. V shed 0 bases, J shed 2 bases, and the junction held 6 bases outside the gene matches. Germline CDR1 reads MNHNY; CDR2 reads SVGAGI (reference sequence). This CDR3 is built from 16 residues. The CDR3 reads CASSYSSTGQQETQYF. CDR3 DNA: TGTGCCAGCAGTTACTCGAGTACGGGACAGCAAGAGACCCAGTACTTC.

This clone was observed a few times. The chain joins TRBV4-2 to TRBJ2-1; 8 bases are shared with TRBD2. J gave up 9 bases and V 0 bases, and 7 bases lay outside the gene matches. The germline CDR1 and CDR2 sequences are LGHNA and YNFKEQ. The CDR3 length is 15 residues. This CDR3 is CASSQEEREWSEQFF. The CDR3, as DNA: TGTGCCAGCAGCCAAGAGGAGCGGGAGTGGAGTGAGCAGTTCTTC.

This chain links TRBV30 with TRBJ2-7, with TRBD2 as a possible D gene (5 bases). This CDR3 is 13 amino acids long. Germline V CDR1 and CDR2: GTSNPN, SVGIG (reference sequence). Trimming removed 5 bases from V and 0 bases from J, with 11 bases in between. CDR3 sequence: CAWEGLASYEQYF. The CDR3 bases are TGTGCCTGGGAAGGACTCGCCTCCTACGAGCAGTACTTC.

The chain joins TRBV4-3 to TRBJ2-1; 7 bases match TRBD2. The CDR3 has 17 residues. CDR1 LGHNA and CDR2 YSLEER come from the germline V gene. V trimming: 4 bases; J trimming: 4 bases; junction bases outside the gene matches: 13. The CDR3: CASSPLWWLADYNEQFF. The CDR3 nucleotides are TGCGCCAGCAGCCCCCTATGGTGGCTAGCGGATTACAATGAGCAGTTCTTC.

The chain has TRBV9 and TRBJ2-1; no firm D call. V was trimmed by 0 bases and J by 9 bases, leaving 13 bases between them. In germline, CDR1 is SGDLS, CDR2 YYNGEE. CDR3 length: 14 amino acids. The CDR3 reads CASSVGSRGGEQFF. DNA of the CDR3: TGTGCCAGCAGCGTAGGAAGTCGTGGCGGTGAGCAGTTCTTC.

This clone turned up a few times. The CDR3 bases are TGTGCCATCCGGAGGGAAGCGGACGGCACAGATACGCAGTATTTT. Its protein product is CAIRREADGTDTQYF. The rearrangement uses TRBV10-3 and TRBJ2-3; perhaps TRBD2 as D (6 bases). Germline CDR1 reads ENHRY; CDR2 reads SYGVKD. V was cut by 8 bases and J by 1 base, with 16 bases left in between. This CDR3 has 15 residues.

This clone has only a few counts. The chain joins TRBV6-1 to TRBJ1-3; D is uncertain. Trimming removed 1 base at V and 4 bases at J, with 11 bases between. The CDR3 runs 15 residues. Germline CDR1 is MNHNS and CDR2 is SASEGT. The CDR3 DNA reads TGTGCCAGCAGTGAAGGGGTGGGGAGGGGAAACACCATATATTTT. It translates to CASSEGVGRGNTIYF.

This clone was seen a few times. The chain has TRBV6-1 and TRBJ1-1; D gene ambiguous. The CDR3 loop spans 15 amino acids. CDR1 MNHNS and CDR2 SASEGT come from the germline V gene. V lost 1 base, J lost 0 bases, and 9 bases lay in between. The CDR3 DNA reads as TGTGCCAGCAGTGAAGTGGCCCTTATGAACACTGAAGCTTTCTTT. It specifies CASSEVALMNTEAFF.

The chain combines TRBV15 with TRBJ2-7; D is uncertain. Germline CDR1 reads LNHNV; CDR2 reads YYDKDF (reference sequence). Trimming took 3 bases from V and 4 from J, leaving 7 bases between them. The CDR3 sequence is 12 residues long. Here the CDR3 reads CATSSLEYEQYF. CDR3 DNA: TGTGCCACCAGCAGCCTGGAGTACGAGCAGTACTTC. The entire variable domain, with the rest obtained from reference TRBV15 and TRBJ2-7, is as follows: DAMVIQNPRYQVTQFGKPVTLSCSQTLNHNVMYWYQQKSSQAPKLLFHYYDKDFNNEADTPDNFQSRRPNTSFCFLDIRSPGLGDTAMYLCATSSLEYEQYFGPGTRLTVT.